The next 23 T cell receptor beta chains were all read from a single sample in a study of shared clonotypes between healthy human individuals (dated by TCRdb to 2020 to 2022). The library was obtained by the immunoSEQ multiplex PCR assay. Not all clones reach the TCRdb copy of this immuneACCESS table, which keeps in-frame sequences only. Checked studies attribute under half of the gap to unresolved V genes and leave the rest unexplained. Recorded for this sample are about 1.5 million clones; around 95% of them occurred a single time. Over 1% of the sample is in the top ten clones. Sequenced material: naive CD4+ T cells sorted from blood. Reading the label with the study, this specimen's cell subset or site is: CD45RA+ positively selected. These receptors were taken from a man aged 30-40 years in good health.

This chain joins TRBV2 and TRBJ2-3; D not certain. The germline CDR1 and CDR2 sequences are SNHLY and FYNNEI. The CDR3 extends over 15 amino acids. Between the trimmed V and J ends, which lost 6 bases and 4 bases, there was a span of 17 bases. In DNA, the CDR3 is TGTGCCAGCAGATCTAGGCCCACGGACGCAGATACGCAGTATTTT. Its translation: CASRSRPTDADTQYF.

The V and J genes are TRBV30 and TRBJ2-7; D is possibly TRBD1 (6 bases). The CDR3 contains 12 residues. The germline gives CDR1 GTSNPN, CDR2 SVGIG (reference sequence). Deletions cut 2 bases from V and 12 bases from J, with 17 bases between. The CDR3 bases are TGTGCCTGGAGTTTCCCAGGGACACCCCCGTACTTC. Residues: CAWSFPGTPPYF.

The rearrangement uses TRBV6-6 and TRBJ2-2, with TRBD2 identical over 9 bases. The ends lost 5 bases at V and 1 base at J; junction bases unmatched: 2. Germline V gene lookup returns CDR1 MNHNY and CDR2 SVGAGI (reference sequence). The CDR3 is 15 residues long. The CDR3 DNA follows: TGTGCCAGCAGTGGGACTAGCAGGAACACCGGGGAGCTGTTTTTT. Translated: CASSGTSRNTGELFF.

The rearrangement joins TRBV11-1 to TRBJ2-7; D assignment may be TRBD1 or TRBD2 (5 bases each). CDR1 SGHAT and CDR2 FQDESV come from the germline V gene (reference sequence). CDR3 size: 16 residues. Trimming took 1 base from V and 2 from J, leaving 15 bases between them. CDR3 coding DNA: TGTGCCAGCAGCTTAGGGGCCCTCGAGGGGACCTACGAGCAGTACTTC. Its protein product is CASSLGALEGTYEQYF.

The V gene is TRBV11-2, the J gene TRBJ2-7, with 9 bases lining up with TRBD2. Per the germline V gene, CDR1 is SGHAT and CDR2 is FQNNGV. The CDR3 contains 17 residues. V was clipped by 0 bases and J by 0 bases; unmatched bases: 6. This CDR3 reads CASSLEASGTSSYEQYF. DNA for the CDR3: TGTGCCAGCAGCTTAGAAGCTAGCGGGACCAGCTCCTACGAGCAGTACTTC.

V is TRBV7-2 and J is TRBJ1-1; 8 nucleotides agree with TRBD1. The CDR3 is made up of 15 amino acids. Germline V CDR1 and CDR2: SGHTA, FQGNSA. V lost 4 bases to trimming and J lost 0 bases; unmatched junction nucleotides: 4. The CDR3 sequence is CASSSQGQVNTEAFF. The DNA for the CDR3 is TGTGCCAGCAGCTCCCAGGGACAGGTGAACACTGAAGCTTTCTTT.

The J gene is TRBJ1-2, the V gene TRBV18; 8 nucleotides line up with TRBD1. The length of the CDR3 is 15 residues. Looked up from germline, CDR1 is KGHSH and CDR2 is LQKENI. Losses at the gene ends were 3 bases for V and 5 bases for J; bases not matched to a gene: 8. CDR3 sequence reads: CASSPLGQGGYGYTF. The CDR3 DNA reads TGTGCCAGCTCACCGCTAGGACAGGGAGGATATGGCTACACCTTC.

The V call is TRBV11-2, the J call TRBJ2-7, with a weak D call TRBD2 (5 bases). Trimming removed 3 bases from V and 0 bases from J, with 15 bases in between. Germline V CDR1 and CDR2: SGHAT, FQNNGV. The CDR3 is 16 amino acids. The CDR3 here is CASSLGAALSSYEQYF. The DNA for the CDR3 is TGTGCCAGCAGCTTGGGAGCGGCACTAAGCTCCTACGAGCAGTACTTC.

This chain connects TRBV11-2 to TRBJ2-7; 12 nucleotides align to TRBD2. This CDR3 has 16 amino acids. V lost 5 bases, J lost 4 bases, and 9 bases stayed unmatched. Germline values: CDR1 SGHAT, CDR2 FQNNGV. For the CDR3, the DNA is TGTGCCAGCAGCGGACTAGCGGGGCGAGGAGGGTACGAGCAGTACTTC. This sequence encodes CASSGLAGRGGYEQYF. Supplemented by reference TRBV11-2 and TRBJ2-7, the full variable domain reads EAGVAQSPRYKIIEKRQSVAFWCNPISGHATLYWYQQILGQGPKLLIQFQNNGVVDDSQLPKDRFSAERLKGVDSTLKIQPAKLEDSAVYLCASSGLAGRGGYEQYFGPGTRLTVT.

This chain joins TRBV5-5 and TRBJ1-4; 7 bases match TRBD1. CDR1 is SGHKS and CDR2 is YYEKEE in the germline V gene (reference sequence). CDR3 size: 14 residues. The V and J ends lost 3 bases and 8 bases, in that order; junction bases with no gene match: 7. Here the CDR3 DNA reads TGTGCCAGCAGCTCCCACGGGACAGCCGAAAAACTGTTTTTT. This sequence encodes CASSSHGTAEKLFF.

V is TRBV5-1 and J is TRBJ2-5, with 10 bases aligning to TRBD1. This CDR3 comprises 14 residues. The V gene's germline CDR1 is SGHRS and CDR2 YFSETQ. The J segment lost 5 bases and the V segment lost 4 bases, leaving 5 bases of the junction unmatched. CDR3 DNA sequence: TGCGCCAGCAGCCCCGGGACAGGGGCCGAGACCCAGTACTTC. Translating it yields CASSPGTGAETQYF.

This clone was seen a single time. The chain uses TRBV28 and TRBJ2-3; the match to TRBD2 covers 8 bases. Germline CDR1 is MDHEN and CDR2 is SYDVKM. CDR3 size: 20 residues. V dropped 0 bases and J dropped 0; count of bases not matched to a gene: 14. The DNA for the CDR3 is TGTGCCAGCAGTTTATGGGGAATCGGGGGTAGCGGGGCTAGCACAGATACGCAGTATTTT. Protein product: CASSLWGIGGSGASTDTQYF.

This clone was seen just once. V is TRBV18 and J is TRBJ1-2, with a tentative D call TRBD1 (6 bases). The CDR3 runs 15 residues. Trimming pared 5 bases from V and 6 bases from J, leaving 19 bases between. Germline values: CDR1 KGHSH, CDR2 LQKENI. CDR3 protein: CASSVGRGFGDGYTF. Here the CDR3 DNA reads TGTGCCAGCTCAGTGGGCAGGGGATTTGGTGATGGCTACACCTTC. The entire variable domain, with the rest obtained from reference TRBV18 and TRBJ1-2, is as follows: NAGVMQNPRHLVRRRGQEARLRCSPMKGHSHVYWYRQLPEEGLKFMVYLQKENIIDESGMPKERFSAEFPKEGPSILRIQQVVRGDSAAYFCASSVGRGFGDGYTFGSGTRLTVV.

The chain has TRBV11-2 and TRBJ2-5; TRBD2 agrees at 11 bases. From germline, CDR1 is SGHAT and CDR2 FQNNGV. This CDR3 contains 15 residues. J lost 4 bases, V lost 3 bases, and 4 bases had no gene match. For the CDR3, the DNA is TGTGCCAGCAGCTTCAGTAGCGGGAGGGCAGAGACCCAGTACTTC. It yields the protein CASSFSSGRAETQYF.

The rearrangement joins TRBV27 to TRBJ1-5; perhaps TRBD1 as D (5 bases). This CDR3 has 14 residues. From germline, CDR1 is MNHEY and CDR2 SMNVEV (reference sequence). V gave up 5 bases and J gave up 0 bases, with 8 bases separating them. CDR3 residues: CASSARDSNQPQHF. In nucleotides, the CDR3 is TGTGCCAGCAGTGCCAGGGATAGCAATCAGCCCCAGCATTTT.

This chain joins TRBV5-1 and TRBJ2-1, with 9 bases identical to TRBD1. V trimming: 3 bases; J trimming: 8 bases; junction bases outside the gene matches: 9. The CDR3 is 15 amino acids. CDR1 SGHRS and CDR2 YFSETQ come from the germline V gene. The CDR3 nucleotides are TGCGCCAGCAGCTCCGGGACAGGGCTGGGGTATGAGCAGTTCTTC. Translation: CASSSGTGLGYEQFF. Together with reference TRBV5-1 and TRBJ2-1, the CDR3 gives the full variable domain: KAGVTQTPRYLIKTRGQQVTLSCSPISGHRSVSWYQQTPGQGLQFLFEYFSETQRNKGNFPGRFSGRQFSNSRSEMNVSTLELGDSALYLCASSSGTGLGYEQFFGPGTRLTVL.

The chain uses TRBV28 and TRBJ1-5; maybe TRBD1 (6 bases). Trimming took off 4 bases at V and 2 bases at J, with 9 bases between the two ends. The CDR3 sequence is 14 residues long. Per the germline V gene, CDR1 is MDHEN and CDR2 is SYDVKM. CDR3 DNA: TGTGCCAGCAGTTCCCGGACAGGCAATCAGCCCCAGCATTTT. Encoded protein: CASSSRTGNQPQHF.

This clone showed up just once. The chain recombines TRBV5-4 with TRBJ2-3, with D uncertain. From germline, CDR1 is SGHNT and CDR2 YYREEE (reference sequence). Trimming shortened V by 9 bases and J by 7 bases, and 15 bases separated the two germline ends. The CDR3 length is 12 residues. Written as DNA, the CDR3 is TGTGCCACCGCGGAACCTCAAAATACGCAGTATTTT. It encodes CATAEPQNTQYF.

This chain joins TRBV19 and TRBJ2-1; the match to TRBD1 covers 7 bases. With 4 bases clipped from V and 0 bases from J, the junction kept 3 bases outside the gene matches. The CDR3 runs 15 residues. Per the germline V gene, CDR1 is LNHDA and CDR2 is SQIVND (reference sequence). The CDR3 DNA follows: TGTGCCAGTAGTAACCGGGACAGCTCCTACAATGAGCAGTTCTTC. Translating gives CASSNRDSSYNEQFF. The complete variable domain, with remaining parts taken from reference TRBV19 and TRBJ2-1, reads DGGITQSPKYLFRKEGQNVTLSCEQNLNHDAMYWYRQDPGQGLRLIYYSQIVNDFQKGDIAEGYSVSREKKESFPLTVTSAQKNPTAFYLCASSNRDSSYNEQFFGPGTRLTVL.

This rearrangement joins TRBV15 to TRBJ1-5; D possibly corresponds to TRBD1 (5 bases). V was shortened by 5 bases and J by 3 bases, with 11 bases between the two germline ends. Looked up from germline, CDR1 is LNHNV and CDR2 is YYDKDF (reference sequence). This CDR3 is 14 amino acids long. DNA of the CDR3: TGTGCCACCAGCGGGGGGTATGTCAATCAGCCCCAGCATTTT. Translating gives CATSGGYVNQPQHF.

As regards this clone: The same CDR3 also results from other DNA sequences found in this sample. The chain links TRBV5-1 to TRBJ2-3; 9 bases are a match to TRBD1. This CDR3 has 15 residues. V trimming: 3 bases; J trimming: 1 base; junction bases outside the gene matches: 3. From germline, CDR1 is SGHRS and CDR2 YFSETQ. The CDR3 coding sequence is TGCGCCAGCAGCTCACAGGGGGCTGGCACAGATACGCAGTATTTT. Protein sequence: CASSSQGAGTDTQYF.

The rearrangement links TRBV7-2 to TRBJ2-3, with no clear D. The V gene lost 6 bases and the J gene lost 3 bases, with 16 bases spanning the gap. This CDR3 has 15 amino acids. CDR1 SGHTA and CDR2 FQGNSA come from the germline V gene. CDR3 coding DNA: TGTGCCAGCAGGTTACCCCGTGCCCAGACAGATACGCAGTATTTT. Amino acids: CASRLPRAQTDTQYF.

The V call is TRBV5-4, the J call TRBJ2-2; D may be TRBD1 or TRBD2 (5 bases each). Germline CDR1 reads SGHNT; CDR2 reads YYREEE (reference sequence). With 4 bases removed from V and 4 bases from J, the gap between germline ends came to 8 bases. The CDR3 is 13 amino acids. The chain's CDR3 is CASSRDLTGELFF. In nucleotides, the CDR3 is TGTGCCAGCAGCAGGGACCTCACCGGGGAGCTGTTTTTT.